One sample yielded the 8 T cell receptor beta chains listed below, sequenced in a study of blood T cell repertoires in COVID-19. Repertoires were generated with immunoSEQ multiplex PCR, while TCRdb's copy carries only in-frame clones and drops some. The table records 170,000 or so clones, approximately 88% of them present only once. The sequenced sample was peripheral blood. The receptor set was obtained from a middle-aged woman with COVID-19, enrolled during active disease.

V and J are TRBV7-8 and TRBJ1-4; possibly TRBD1 for D (6 bases). The germline V and J ends were trimmed by 5 bases and 0 bases, with 10 bases remaining between them. There are 15 residues in the CDR3. Germline CDR1 SGHVS, CDR2 FQNEAQ. CDR3 in amino acids: CASSVSGATNEKLFF. The CDR3 nucleotides read TGTGCCAGCAGCGTATCAGGGGCAACTAATGAAAAACTGTTTTTT.

The V gene is TRBV7-8, the J gene TRBJ1-3; 12 nucleotides align to TRBD1. The CDR3 spans 15 residues. Germline CDR1 is SGHVS and CDR2 is FQNEAQ. Trimming at V came to 1 base and at J to 8 bases, leaving 3 bases not matched to a gene. CDR3 nucleotides: TGTGCCAGCAGCTTAGGTCGGGACAGGGGGCACACCATATATTTT. Encoded protein: CASSLGRDRGHTIYF.

The rearrangement links TRBV5-5 to TRBJ2-7; 7 bases align to TRBD1. Germline CDR1 is SGHKS and CDR2 is YYEKEE (reference sequence). Trimming removed 4 bases from V and 1 base from J; junction bases left unmatched: 5. This CDR3 has 14 amino acids. In DNA, the CDR3 is TGTGCCAGCAGCAAGCAGGGGGTGTCCTACGAGCAGTACTTC. Its translation is CASSKQGVSYEQYF.

The chain joins TRBV29-1 to TRBJ2-2; TRBD2 matches at 14 bases. This CDR3 comprises 15 residues. J was trimmed by 6 bases and V by 6 bases; bases with no gene match: 6. Looked up from germline, CDR1 is SQVTM and CDR2 is ANQGSEA. DNA for the CDR3: TGCAGCGTCGGACTAGCGGGAGGAGTTCCCGGGGAGCTGTTTTTT. Residues: CSVGLAGGVPGELFF.

The V call is TRBV19, the J call TRBJ2-7; 9 bases are a match to TRBD2. Germline CDR1 is LNHDA and CDR2 is SQIVND (reference sequence). With V trimmed by 5 bases and J by 4 bases, 12 bases remained unmatched. There are 16 residues in the CDR3. The CDR3 nucleotides read TGTGCCAGTAGTCTAACGACTAGCGGAACCTTTTACGAGCAGTACTTC. Amino acids: CASSLTTSGTFYEQYF.

The chain employs TRBV28 and TRBJ1-6, with D tentatively TRBD1 (6 bases). Germline-derived CDR1 and CDR2 are MDHEN and SYDVKM. Trimming took off 2 bases at V and 7 bases at J, with 12 bases between the two ends. The CDR3 extends over 15 amino acids. DNA of the CDR3: TGTGCCAGCAGTTTAGCAGGGGTGTGGAATTCACCCCTCCACTTT. Translating gives CASSLAGVWNSPLHF.

The chain is built from TRBV24-1 and TRBJ2-7; TRBD2 matches 7 bases. Per germline, CDR1 KGHDR and CDR2 SFDVKD. Trimming at V came to 0 bases and at J to 3 bases, leaving 10 bases not matched to a gene. The CDR3 covers 17 residues. The CDR3 bases are TGTGCCACCAGTGATTTGAATCCCCAGCGGGGATACTACGAGCAGTACTTC. Its translation: CATSDLNPQRGYYEQYF.

The rearrangement joins TRBV11-1 to TRBJ1-1, with TRBD1 matching over 7 bases. This CDR3 comprises 15 residues. With V trimmed by 5 bases and J by 5 bases, 11 bases remained unmatched. Germline V gene lookup returns CDR1 SGHAT and CDR2 FQDESV (reference sequence). The CDR3 region has the DNA TGTGCCAGCAGCCGTCAGCGGACAGGAGGAACTGAAGCTTTCTTT. This sequence encodes CASSRQRTGGTEAFF.